This T cell receptor beta chain emerged from a study of blood T cells in healthy people across ages. Findings of the study overall: Age brought a roughly linear fall in TCR beta diversity measured per million T cells.

With a J-beta primer mix and a sample-barcoded 5' primer, a second PCR ran about 7 to 12 cycles. Using its own MiXCR run on the 5' RACE reads, TCRdb lists one record per CDR3 protein. The table lists 1.5 million or so distinct CDR3 sequences, less than 45% of them singletons. In its sample, this clonotype was seen a few times. Its matching antigen is unknown. What was sequenced was blood. The clonotype was recovered from a woman younger than 35 in good health.

The CDR3 sequence: CASSPTGYNTEAFF. CDR3 in DNA: TGTGCCAGCAGCCCTACAGGGTACAACACTGAAGCTTTCTTT. This chain joins TRBV3-1 and TRBJ1-1, with a tentative D call TRBD1 (6 bases). The length of the CDR3 is 14 residues. V was pared by 4 bases and J by 2 bases, with 11 bases between. Germline V gene sequence: CDR1 LGHDT, CDR2 YNNKEL (reference sequence).